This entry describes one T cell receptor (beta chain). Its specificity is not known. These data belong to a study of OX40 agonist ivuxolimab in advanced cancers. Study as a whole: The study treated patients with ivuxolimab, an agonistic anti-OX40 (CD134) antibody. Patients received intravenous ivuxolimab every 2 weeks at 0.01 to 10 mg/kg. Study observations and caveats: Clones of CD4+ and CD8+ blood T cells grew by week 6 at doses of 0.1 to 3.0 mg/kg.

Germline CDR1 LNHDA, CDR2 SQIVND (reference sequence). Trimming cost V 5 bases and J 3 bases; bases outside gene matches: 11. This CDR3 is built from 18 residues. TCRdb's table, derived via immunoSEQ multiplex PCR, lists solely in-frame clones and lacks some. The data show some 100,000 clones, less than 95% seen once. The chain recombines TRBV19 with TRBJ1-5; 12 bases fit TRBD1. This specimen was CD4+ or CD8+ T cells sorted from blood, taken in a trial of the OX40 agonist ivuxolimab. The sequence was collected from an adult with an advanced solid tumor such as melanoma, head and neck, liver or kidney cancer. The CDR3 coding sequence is TGTGCCAGTAGTGGGATGTGGGGGACAGGGGGCATCAATCAGCCCCAGCATTTT. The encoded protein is CASSGMWGTGGINQPQHF.